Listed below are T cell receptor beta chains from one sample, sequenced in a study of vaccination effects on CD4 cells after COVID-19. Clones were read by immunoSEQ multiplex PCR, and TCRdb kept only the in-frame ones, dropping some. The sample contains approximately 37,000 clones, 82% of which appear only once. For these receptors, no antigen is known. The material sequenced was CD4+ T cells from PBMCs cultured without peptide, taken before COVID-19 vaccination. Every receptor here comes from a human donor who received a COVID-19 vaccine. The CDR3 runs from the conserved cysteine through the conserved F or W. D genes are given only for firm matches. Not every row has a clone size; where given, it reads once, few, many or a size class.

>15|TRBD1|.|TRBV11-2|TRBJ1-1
CASRVPGQRNTEAFF
TGTGCCAGCAGAGTGCCGGGACAGCGGAACACTGAAGCTTTCTTT
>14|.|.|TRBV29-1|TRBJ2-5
CSVNRVAGGETQYF
TGCAGCGTTAACCGGGTGGCAGGTGGGGAGACCCAGTACTTC
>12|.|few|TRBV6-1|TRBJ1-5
CASKGPGTPQHF
TGTGCCAGCAAAGGACCGGGTACGCCCCAGCATTTT
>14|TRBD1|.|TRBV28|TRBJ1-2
CASNFRGRSYGYTF
TGTGCCAGTAACTTCAGGGGGCGCTCCTATGGCTACACCTTC
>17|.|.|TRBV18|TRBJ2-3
CASSPPGGLLRPDTQYF
TGTGCCAGCTCACCGCCCGGAGGGCTGCTTCGCCCAGATACGCAGTATTTT
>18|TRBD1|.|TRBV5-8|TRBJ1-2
CASSFSSGDRAGSYGYTF
TGTGCCAGCAGCTTCAGCTCTGGGGACAGGGCGGGTAGCTATGGCTACACCTTC
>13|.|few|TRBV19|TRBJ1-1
CASSMGRNTEAFF
TGTGCCAGTAGTATGGGAAGGAACACTGAAGCTTTCTTT
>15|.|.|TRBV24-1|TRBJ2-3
CATSGRQASTDTQYF
TGTGCCACCAGTGGACGACAGGCTAGCACAGATACGCAGTATTTT
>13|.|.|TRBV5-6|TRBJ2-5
CASSARGGETQYF
TGTGCCAGCAGTGCCAGGGGAGGAGAGACCCAGTACTTC
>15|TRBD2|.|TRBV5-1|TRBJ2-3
CASSLGLAGTDTQYF
TGCGCCAGCAGCTTGGGACTAGCGGGGACAGATACGCAGTATTTT
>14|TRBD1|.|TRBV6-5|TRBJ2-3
CASSTGQGTDTQYF
TGTGCCAGCAGTACGGGACAGGGCACAGATACGCAGTATTTT
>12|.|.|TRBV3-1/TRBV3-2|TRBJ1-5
CASSRGDQPQHF
TGTGCCAGCAGCCGAGGGGATCAGCCCCAGCATTTT
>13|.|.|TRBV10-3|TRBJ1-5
CAIRGEGGQPQHF
TGTGCCATCAGGGGGGAGGGGGGTCAGCCCCAGCATTTT
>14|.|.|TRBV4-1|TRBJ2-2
CASSQHANTGELFF
TGCGCCAGCAGCCAACATGCAAACACCGGGGAGCTGTTTTTT
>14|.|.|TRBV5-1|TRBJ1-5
CASSYDAGYQPQHF
TGCGCCAGCAGCTATGACGCGGGGTACCAGCCCCAGCATTTT
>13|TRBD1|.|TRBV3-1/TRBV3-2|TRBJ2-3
CASSQGQGDTQYF
TGTGCCAGCAGCCAAGGACAGGGAGATACGCAGTATTTT
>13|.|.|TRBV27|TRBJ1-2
CASSLQGGYGYTF
TGTGCCAGCAGTTTACAGGGCGGCTATGGCTACACCTTC
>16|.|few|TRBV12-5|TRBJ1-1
CASGLPGTAGNTEAFF
TGTGCTAGTGGTTTGCCAGGGACGGCTGGGAACACTGAAGCTTTCTTT
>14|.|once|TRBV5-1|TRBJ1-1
CASSPRFLGTEAFF
TGCGCCAGCAGCCCTCGGTTTCTGGGGACTGAAGCTTTCTTT
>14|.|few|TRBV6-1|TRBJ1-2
CASSEAVPLYGYTF
TGTGCCAGCAGTGAAGCGGTTCCTTTGTATGGCTACACCTTC
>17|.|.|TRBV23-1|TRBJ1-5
CASSQSAGALVDQPQHF
TGCGCCAGCAGTCAATCTGCAGGGGCCCTTGTCGATCAGCCCCAGCATTTT
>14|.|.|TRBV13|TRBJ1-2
CASSSGGTYYGYTF
TGTGCCAGCAGCTCAGGCGGGACGTACTATGGCTACACCTTC
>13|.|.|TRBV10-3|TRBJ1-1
CAIRTQTNTEAFF
TGTGCCATCAGGACACAGACGAACACTGAAGCTTTCTTT
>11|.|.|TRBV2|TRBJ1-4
CASSQAEKLFF
TGTGCCAGCAGTCAGGCGGAAAAACTGTTTTTT
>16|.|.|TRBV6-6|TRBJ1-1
CASRSGGSIMNTEAFF
TGTGCCAGCAGGTCCGGGGGATCTATTATGAACACTGAAGCTTTCTTT
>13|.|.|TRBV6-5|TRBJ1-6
CASSYPGDSPLHF
TGTGCCAGCAGTTACCCGGGGGATTCACCCCTCCACTTT
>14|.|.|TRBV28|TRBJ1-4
CASSFGPINEKLFF
TGTGCCAGCAGTTTCGGGCCGATTAATGAAAAACTGTTTTTT
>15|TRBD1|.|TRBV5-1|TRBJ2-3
CASSLTGDGTDTQYF
TGCGCCAGCAGCTTGACAGGGGACGGCACAGATACGCAGTATTTT
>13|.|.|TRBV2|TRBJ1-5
CASSDRTYQPQHF
TGTGCCAGCAGTGACAGGACTTATCAGCCCCAGCATTTT
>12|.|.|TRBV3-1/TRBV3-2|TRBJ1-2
CASSQEGLGYTF
TGTGCCAGCAGCCAAGAGGGCCTTGGCTACACCTTC
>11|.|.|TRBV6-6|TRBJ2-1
CASSSTGEQFF
TGTGCCAGCAGTTCAACGGGTGAGCAGTTCTTC
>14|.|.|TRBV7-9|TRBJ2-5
CASSFPVAEETQYF
TGTGCCAGCAGCTTTCCCGTAGCGGAGGAGACCCAGTACTTC
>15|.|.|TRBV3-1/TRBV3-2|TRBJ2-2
CASSQGGGGAGELFF
TGTGCCAGCAGCCAAGGAGGGGGAGGGGCCGGGGAGCTGTTTTTT
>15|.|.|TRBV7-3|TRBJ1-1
CASSLSGGANTEAFF
TGTGCCAGCAGCTTATCGGGTGGCGCGAACACTGAAGCTTTCTTT
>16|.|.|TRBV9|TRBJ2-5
CASSPPGRHLAETQYF
TGTGCCAGCAGCCCTCCGGGCCGTCATCTGGCAGAGACCCAGTACTTC
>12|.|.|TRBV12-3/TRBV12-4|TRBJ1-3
CASTLSGNTIYF
TGTGCCAGCACCCTCTCTGGAAACACCATATATTTT
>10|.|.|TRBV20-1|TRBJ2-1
CSARDFEQFF
TGCAGTGCTCGGGACTTTGAGCAGTTCTTC
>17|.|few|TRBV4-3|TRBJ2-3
CASSHAPSTLSTDTQYF
TGCGCCAGCAGCCACGCGCCTTCGACTCTTAGCACAGATACGCAGTATTTT
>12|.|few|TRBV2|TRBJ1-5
CASTQPNQPQHF
TGTGCCAGCACACAGCCCAATCAGCCCCAGCATTTT
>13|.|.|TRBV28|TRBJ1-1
CASSNTRNTEAFF
TGTGCCAGCAGTAACACGCGTAACACTGAAGCTTTCTTT
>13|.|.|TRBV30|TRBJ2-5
CAWSRGVGETQYF
TGTGCCTGGAGCCGAGGGGTTGGGGAGACCCAGTACTTC
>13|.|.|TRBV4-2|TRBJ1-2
CASSQDRGYGYTF
TGTGCCAGCAGCCAAGATCGGGGTTATGGCTACACCTTC
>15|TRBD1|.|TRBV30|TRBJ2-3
CAWSVQGRSTDTQYF
TGTGCCTGGAGTGTACAGGGGCGCAGCACAGATACGCAGTATTTT
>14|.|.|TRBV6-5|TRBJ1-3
CASSYRDRGNTIYF
TGTGCCAGCAGTTACCGCGACAGGGGAAACACCATATATTTT
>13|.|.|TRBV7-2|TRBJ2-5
CASSLGLGETQYF
TGTGCCAGCAGCTTGGGGCTGGGGGAGACCCAGTACTTC
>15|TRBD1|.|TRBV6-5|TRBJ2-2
CASSLTGTNTGELFF
TGTGCCAGCAGTTTGACAGGGACGAACACCGGGGAGCTGTTTTTT
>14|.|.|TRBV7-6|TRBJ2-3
CASSPGTATDTQYF
TGTGCCAGCAGCCCCGGGACCGCGACAGATACGCAGTATTTT
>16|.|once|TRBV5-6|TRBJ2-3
CASSLVTGTSTDTQYF
TGTGCCAGCAGCTTGGTTACAGGGACTAGCACAGATACGCAGTATTTT
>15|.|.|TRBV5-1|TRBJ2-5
CASSPGRSNQETQYF
TGCGCCAGCAGCCCCGGACGGAGTAACCAAGAGACCCAGTACTTC
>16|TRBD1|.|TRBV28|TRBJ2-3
CASRSPGQGNADTQYF
TGTGCCAGCAGGAGCCCGGGACAGGGTAACGCAGATACGCAGTATTTT
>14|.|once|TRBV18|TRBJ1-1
CASSPTTENTEAFF
TGTGCCAGCTCCCCCACTACGGAGAACACTGAAGCTTTCTTT
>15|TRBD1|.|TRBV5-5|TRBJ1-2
CASSLSTGGYYGYTF
TGTGCCAGCAGCTTGTCAACAGGGGGCTACTATGGCTACACCTTC
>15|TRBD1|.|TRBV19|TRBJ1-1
CASSSGTGGHTEAFF
TGTGCCAGTAGTTCGGGGACAGGGGGGCACACTGAAGCTTTCTTT